Listed below are T cell receptor beta chains from one sample, sequenced in a study of blood T cell repertoires in COVID-19. The table came from immunoSEQ multiplex PCR; TCRdb's copy has only in-frame clones and leaves some out. The data contain 200,000 or so clones, about 88% of them singletons. The specimen sequenced was peripheral blood. The receptors originated from a man aged 45 to 65 who had recovered from COVID-19. The conserved cysteine and the conserved F or W are not part of the CDR3 here.

v_gene	CDR3aa
TRBV20-1	SASTGIEQF
TRBV25-1	ASQRSGELF
TRBV19	ASSRLAGGVQNEQF
TRBV18	ASSPTAGGKNIQY
TRBV18	ASSPLPGQGSTDTQY
TRBV5-4	ASSSNSGSSGANVLT
TRBV19	ASTPGRGGNSPLH
TRBV29-1	SVDPGRLETQY
TRBV18	ASSPRTGGRDTQY
TRBV5-1	ASSLGALTNTGELF
TRBV7-2	ASSLVRDRVSNEQF
TRBV5-1	ASSLAESGKASSNYGYT
TRBV2	ASSDSGQTYQPQH
TRBV5-1	ASQLQGTTEAF
TRBV28	ASSPWTANTEAF
TRBV19	ASKTGVVTEAF
TRBV5-1	ASSLVAGDNSPLH
TRBV6-2/TRBV6-3	ASSYFVTAGYEQY
TRBV7-7	ASSLRSGRAIGGELF
TRBV5-4	ASSQPGLAGVIADTQY
TRBV6-6	ASRTNRGNSPLH
TRBV19	ASSTGGAIYEQY
TRBV5-4	ASSLGQGAGNTIY
TRBV10-3	AISESQGGQETQY
TRBV15	ATSRRTDNYGYT
TRBV12-3/TRBV12-4	ASSLGAENEQF
TRBV6-6	ASTGQFSGANVLT
TRBV20-1	SARGLTEAF
TRBV3-1/TRBV3-2	ASSHRLGPGPYEQY
TRBV28	ASSFASGGYGYT
TRBV30	AWSVRYRDTEAF
TRBV2	ASTTRWDTGELF
TRBV3-1/TRBV3-2	ASSRLMSGGGGYT
TRBV27	ASTSARDRGLVEQF
TRBV3-1/TRBV3-2	ASSDQNTDTQY
TRBV10-3	AISEWESSPLH
TRBV6-6	ASSPQGTSTEAF
TRBV18	ASSPPRTGRNTEAF
TRBV14	ASSQATGLGAQF
TRBV18	ASSLVASSYEQY
TRBV7-2	ASSSRDSANRPQH
TRBV7-2	ASSLELDYEQY
TRBV5-1	ASSLGEGAAGNTIY
TRBV19	ASSIVASGSNEQY
TRBV7-2	ASSLQDYGYT
TRBV25-1	ASRGTPGVETQY
TRBV2	ASSVQRGETQY
TRBV5-4	ASSLVAGYEQY
TRBV5-4	ASSLPSASGRSTQY
TRBV6-1	ASSEGRGLQPQH
TRBV24-1	ATSESVYGSGRVLSYNEQF
TRBV27	ASRGLLSSYNEQF
TRBV4-2	ASSQVASGRAGYEQY
TRBV28	ASSSRQGWQPQH
TRBV28	ASSLFRTSVGSEQF